Below, 17 T cell receptor beta chains from the same sample are listed, as sequenced in a study of shared T cell receptors in the human thymus (dated by TCRdb to about 2021). To prepare the library, the immunoSEQ multiplex PCR assay was applied. TCRdb's version of the immuneACCESS table is confined to in-frame rearrangements and falls short of the full clone set. An unresolved V gene accounts for under half of the shortfall where checked; the remainder is of unknown origin. For this sample there are 600,000 to 900,000 clones; roughly 88% appear just once. The ten largest clones represent around 0.01% of the sample. Another study also made use of these data, one on human thymus T cells.

Sequenced material: thymocytes. The source is a girl in the first two years of life with a congenital heart defect. Donor details come from another sample of the same person, matched by shared clones.

This sequence joins TRBV11-1 and TRBJ1-1; 8 bases line up with TRBD1. The junction had 11 bases not matched to a gene; V was cut back by 1 base and J by 7 bases. Germline V lookup: CDR1 SGHAT, CDR2 FQDESV (reference sequence). The CDR3 contains 16 residues. The CDR3 region is CASSLDGLDRDIEAFF. The CDR3 DNA reads as TGTGCCAGCAGCTTAGACGGCTTGGACAGGGATATTGAAGCTTTCTTT.

The chain employs TRBV4-1 and TRBJ1-4, with TRBD1 identical over 8 bases. V was pared by 3 bases and J by 5 bases, with 5 bases of the junction left unmatched. The CDR3 consists of 15 residues. Germline CDR1 is MGHRA and CDR2 is YSYEKL. This chain's CDR3 is CASSHGGTGNEKLFF. CDR3 in DNA: TGCGCCAGCAGCCACGGAGGGACAGGCAATGAAAAACTGTTTTTT.

Written as DNA, the CDR3 is TGTGCCAGCAGCTTTGGGGGACAGGGGCTTTCAGATACGCAGTATTTT. Translated, it gives CASSFGGQGLSDTQYF. The chain has TRBV7-2 and TRBJ2-3; 10 bases line up with TRBD1. V lost 3 bases to trimming and J lost 4 bases; unmatched junction nucleotides: 7. Germline CDR1 and CDR2: SGHTA and FQGNSA. The CDR3 spans 16 residues. Based on the CDR3 plus reference TRBV7-2 and TRBJ2-3, the full variable domain is GAGVSQSPSNKVTEKGKDVELRCDPISGHTALYWYRQSLGQGLEFLIYFQGNSAPDKSGLPSDRFSAERTGGSVSTLTIQRTQQEDSAVYLCASSFGGQGLSDTQYFGPGTRLTVL.

This clone was seen only a few times. The J gene is TRBJ2-1, the V gene TRBV13, with a possible D match to TRBD2 (7 bases). The CDR3 runs to 15 residues. The V end was cut by 6 bases, the J end by 6 bases, with 18 bases between. The germline gives CDR1 PRHDT, CDR2 FYEKMQ (reference sequence). The CDR3 DNA sequence: TGTGCCAGCAGAGAGTCCCCGGGGGGCCGCAATGAGCAGTTCTTC. Its protein product is CASRESPGGRNEQFF.

The chain couples TRBV5-6 to TRBJ2-2; D remains unclear. Germline values: CDR1 SGHDT, CDR2 YYEEEE. V was clipped by 0 bases and J by 0 bases, with 9 bases between them. The CDR3 runs to 16 residues. CDR3 DNA: TGTGCCAGCAGCTTGGGCGGAAAGCCGAACACCGGGGAGCTGTTTTTT. Translation gives CASSLGGKPNTGELFF.

The chain carries TRBV7-9 and TRBJ1-4; TRBD1 matches 10 bases. The length of the CDR3 is 18 residues. Germline V lookup: CDR1 SEHNR, CDR2 FQNEAQ (reference sequence). Trimming took 1 base from V and 11 from J; bases not matched to a gene: 16. CDR3 coding DNA: TGTGCCAGCAGCTTAGAGACAGGGGGCGGGGATGGACACCCCAAACTGTTTTTT. Its protein is CASSLETGGGDGHPKLFF.

The chain combines TRBV2 with TRBJ1-1; D may be TRBD1 (6 bases). V lost 1 base and J 4 bases, leaving 19 bases between the germline ends. This CDR3 has 17 amino acids. Germline-derived CDR1 and CDR2 are SNHLY and FYNNEI. For the CDR3, the DNA is TGTGCCAGCAGTGAAGGCGGACAGATAACAGAGGGCACTGAAGCTTTCTTT. Its translation: CASSEGGQITEGTEAFF.

The chain employs TRBV28 and TRBJ1-1, with a tentative D call TRBD1 (5 bases). Looked up from germline, CDR1 is MDHEN and CDR2 is SYDVKM. Deletions cut 6 bases from V and 4 bases from J, with 15 bases between. The CDR3 covers 14 residues. The CDR3 region has the DNA TGTGCCAGCAGAGGCCGACGAAGGGGCACTGAAGCTTTCTTT. Amino acid sequence: CASRGRRRGTEAFF.

The chain combines TRBV6-5 with TRBJ1-2; D might be TRBD1 (5 bases). Deletions cut 7 bases from V and 6 bases from J, with 9 bases between. Per the germline V gene, CDR1 is MNHEY and CDR2 is SVGAGI. The CDR3 extends over 11 amino acids. The CDR3 loop reads CASKGRDGYTF. In nucleotides, the CDR3 is TGTGCCAGCAAGGGCAGGGATGGCTACACCTTC.

The chain employs TRBV11-2 and TRBJ1-1; no definite D call. The CDR3 length is 14 residues. Trimming took 0 bases from V and 6 from J, leaving 11 bases between them. Germline CDR1 is SGHAT and CDR2 is FQNNGV. DNA for the CDR3: TGTGCCAGCAGCTTAGATTGGAGGTTACCTGAAGCTTTCTTT. It codes for CASSLDWRLPEAFF.

This chain connects TRBV2 to TRBJ2-7, with TRBD1 identical over 12 bases. J gave up 7 bases and V 2 bases, and 9 bases lay outside the gene matches. CDR1 is SNHLY, CDR2 FYNNEI, per germline. The CDR3 is 16 amino acids. CDR3 nucleotides: TGTGCCAGCAGTGAAATAGAGGGACAGGGGGCGCAGGAGCAGTACTTC. This encodes CASSEIEGQGAQEQYF.

The chain links TRBV7-8 to TRBJ1-5; D remains unclear. The germline gives CDR1 SGHVS, CDR2 FQNEAQ. CDR3 length equals 14 residues. V gave up 3 bases and J gave up 2 bases, with 8 bases separating them. CDR3 bases: TGTGCCAGCAGCTTTCTCGTAGGCAATCAGCCCCAGCATTTT. The encoded protein is CASSFLVGNQPQHF.

This clone was picked up a small number of times. The chain employs TRBV28 and TRBJ2-7, with a weak D call TRBD2 (6 bases). Germline V gene data show CDR1 as MDHEN and CDR2 as SYDVKM. The V gene lost 6 bases and the J gene lost 5 bases, with 14 bases spanning the gap. There are 13 residues in the CDR3. The DNA for the CDR3 is TGTGCCAGCAGGGGGGGTATAAGTAACGAGCAGTACTTC. It translates to CASRGGISNEQYF.

This CDR3 reads CASTVAYEQYF. In nucleotides, the CDR3 is TGTGCCAGCACCGTAGCTTACGAGCAGTACTTC. The V gene is TRBV2, the J gene TRBJ2-7; D remains ambiguous. The CDR3 is 11 residues long. Germline CDR1 SNHLY, CDR2 FYNNEI. The V end was cut by 7 bases, the J end by 4 bases, with 8 bases between.

This sequence joins TRBV6-5 and TRBJ2-3, with D possibly TRBD2 on 6 matching bases. Germline V lookup: CDR1 MNHEY, CDR2 SVGAGI. The CDR3 sequence is 16 residues long. The ends were cut back, 2 bases at V and 4 bases at J, with 16 bases in the middle. The CDR3: CASSYEGTGSSDTQYF. The CDR3 DNA sequence: TGTGCCAGCAGTTACGAAGGGACTGGGTCATCAGATACGCAGTATTTT.

V is TRBV5-4 and J is TRBJ2-5; 10 bases align to TRBD2. CDR1 SGHNT and CDR2 YYREEE come from the germline V gene (reference sequence). This CDR3 is 15 amino acids long. Trimming took 1 base from V and 5 from J; bases not matched to a gene: 5. CDR3 sequence: CASSLQRGGEETQYF. CDR3 nucleotides: TGTGCCAGCAGCTTGCAGCGGGGGGGCGAGGAGACCCAGTACTTC. The whole variable domain, remainder taken from reference TRBV5-4 and TRBJ2-5, is ETGVTQSPTHLIKTRGQQVTLRCSSQSGHNTVSWYQQALGQGPQFIFQYYREEENGRGNFPPRFSGLQFPNYSSELNVNALELDDSALYLCASSLQRGGEETQYFGPGTRLLVL.

As to this clone: The DNA is omitted, as the CDR3 cannot be located on it reliably, and the CDR3 follows TCRdb's listing. The chain is built from TRBV5-5 and TRBJ1-6; the table's D call TRBD1 went unverified against the DNA. Germline CDR1 reads SGHKS; CDR2 reads YYEKEE (reference sequence). The CDR3 is 14 amino acids long, termini counted. The CDR3 is CASSSNIVGTGSNF.